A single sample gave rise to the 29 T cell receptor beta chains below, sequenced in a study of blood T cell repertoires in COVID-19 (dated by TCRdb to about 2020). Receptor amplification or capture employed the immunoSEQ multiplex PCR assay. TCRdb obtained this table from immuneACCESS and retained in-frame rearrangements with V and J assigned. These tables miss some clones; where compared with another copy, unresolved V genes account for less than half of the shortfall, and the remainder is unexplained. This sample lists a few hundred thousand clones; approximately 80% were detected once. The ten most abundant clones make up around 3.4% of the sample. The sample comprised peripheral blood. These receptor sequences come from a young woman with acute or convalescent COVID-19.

The CDR3 sequence: CASRLLAGITRNEQFF. Written as DNA, the CDR3 is TGTGCCAGCAGATTACTAGCGGGCATTACCCGAAATGAGCAGTTCTTC. The chain is built from TRBV2 and TRBJ2-1, with 9 positions matching TRBD2. There are 16 residues in the CDR3. The germline V gene has CDR1 SNHLY and CDR2 FYNNEI. V shed 6 bases and J 7 bases; nucleotides not matched to a gene: 13. The full variable domain, in which reference TRBV2 and TRBJ2-1 provide the parts outside the CDR3, is EPEVTQTPSHQVTQMGQEVILRCVPISNHLYFYWYRQILGQKVEFLVSFYNNEISEKSEIFDDQFSVERPDGSNFTLKIRSTKLEDSAMYFCASRLLAGITRNEQFFGPGTRLTVL.

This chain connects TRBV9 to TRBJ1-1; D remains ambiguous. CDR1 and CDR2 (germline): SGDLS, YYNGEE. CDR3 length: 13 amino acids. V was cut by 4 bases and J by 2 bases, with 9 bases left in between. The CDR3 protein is CASSIYTNTEAFF. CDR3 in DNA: TGTGCCAGCAGCATTTACACCAACACTGAAGCTTTCTTT. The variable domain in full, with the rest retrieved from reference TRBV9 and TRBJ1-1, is DSGVTQTPKHLITATGQRVTLRCSPRSGDLSVYWYQQSLDQGLQFLIQYYNGEERAKGNILERFSAQQFPDLHSELNLSSLELGDSALYFCASSIYTNTEAFFGQGTRLTVV.

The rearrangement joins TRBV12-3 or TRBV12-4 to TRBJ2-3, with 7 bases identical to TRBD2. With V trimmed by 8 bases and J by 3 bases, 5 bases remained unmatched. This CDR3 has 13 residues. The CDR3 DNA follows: TGTGCCAGCGGGGGACTATATACAGATACGCAGTATTTT. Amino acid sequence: CASGGLYTDTQYF.

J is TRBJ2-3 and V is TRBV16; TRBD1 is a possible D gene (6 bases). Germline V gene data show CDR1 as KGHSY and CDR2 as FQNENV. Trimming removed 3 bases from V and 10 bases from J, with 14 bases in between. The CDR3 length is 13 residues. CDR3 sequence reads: CASSHQTGQAQYF. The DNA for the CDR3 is TGTGCCAGCAGCCATCAAACAGGGCAGGCGCAGTATTTT.

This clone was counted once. The CDR3 reads CASRTQGGTDTQYF. CDR3 in DNA: TGTGCCAGCAGGACACAGGGGGGCACAGATACGCAGTATTTT. The rearrangement uses TRBV7-2 and TRBJ2-3, with 8 positions matching TRBD1. V was clipped by 6 bases and J by 1 base; unmatched bases: 3. This CDR3 has 14 amino acids. Germline V gives CDR1 SGHTA, CDR2 FQGNSA.

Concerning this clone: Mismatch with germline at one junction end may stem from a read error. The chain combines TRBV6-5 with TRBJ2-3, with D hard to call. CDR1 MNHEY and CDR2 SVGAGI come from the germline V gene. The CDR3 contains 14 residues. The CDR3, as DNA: TGTGCCATCAAGACTGATTCTAGTCCAGATACACAGTATTTT. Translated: CAIKTDSSPDTQYF.

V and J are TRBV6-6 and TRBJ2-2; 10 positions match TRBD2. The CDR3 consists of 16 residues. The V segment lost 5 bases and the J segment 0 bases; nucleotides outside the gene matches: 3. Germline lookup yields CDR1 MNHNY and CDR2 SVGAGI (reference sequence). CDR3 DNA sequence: TGTGCCAGCAGTACTAGCGGGACCCCGAACACCGGGGAGCTGTTTTTT. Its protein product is CASSTSGTPNTGELFF.

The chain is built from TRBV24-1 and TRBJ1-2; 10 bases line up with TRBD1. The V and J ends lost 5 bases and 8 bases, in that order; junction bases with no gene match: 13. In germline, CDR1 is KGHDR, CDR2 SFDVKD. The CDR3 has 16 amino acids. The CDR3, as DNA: TGTGCCACCAGTGGAGGACAGGGGGGCTTTCAGGTGGGCTACACCTTC. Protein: CATSGGQGGFQVGYTF.

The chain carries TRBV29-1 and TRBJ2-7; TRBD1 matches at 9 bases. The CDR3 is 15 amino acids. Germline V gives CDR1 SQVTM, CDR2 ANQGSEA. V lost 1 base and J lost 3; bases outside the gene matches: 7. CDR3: CSVEVEDRGVYEQYF. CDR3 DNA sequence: TGCAGCGTTGAAGTGGAAGACAGGGGGGTCTACGAGCAGTACTTC.

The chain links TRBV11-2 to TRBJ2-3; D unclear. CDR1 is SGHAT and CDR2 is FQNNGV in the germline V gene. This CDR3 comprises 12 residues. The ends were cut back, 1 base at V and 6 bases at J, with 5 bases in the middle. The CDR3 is CASSLASDTQYF. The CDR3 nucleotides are TGTGCCAGCAGCTTAGCGTCTGATACGCAGTATTTT. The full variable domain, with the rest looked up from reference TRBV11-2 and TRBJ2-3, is EAGVAQSPRYKIIEKRQSVAFWCNPISGHATLYWYQQILGQGPKLLIQFQNNGVVDDSQLPKDRFSAERLKGVDSTLKIQPAKLEDSAVYLCASSLASDTQYFGPGTRLTVL.

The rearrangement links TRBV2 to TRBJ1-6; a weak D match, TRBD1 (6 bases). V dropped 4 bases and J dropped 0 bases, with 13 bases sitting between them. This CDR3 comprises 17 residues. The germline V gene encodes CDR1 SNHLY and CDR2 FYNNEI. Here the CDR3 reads CASSAQGTNSYNSPLHF. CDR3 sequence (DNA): TGTGCCAGCAGTGCCCAGGGGACCAACTCCTATAATTCACCCCTCCACTTT.

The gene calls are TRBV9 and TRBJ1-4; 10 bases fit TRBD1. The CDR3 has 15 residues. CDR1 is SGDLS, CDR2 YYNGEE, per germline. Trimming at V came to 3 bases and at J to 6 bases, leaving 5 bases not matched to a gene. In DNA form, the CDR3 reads TGTGCCAGCAGCGCAGCGGGACAGGGGTATGAAAAACTGTTTTTT. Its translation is CASSAAGQGYEKLFF. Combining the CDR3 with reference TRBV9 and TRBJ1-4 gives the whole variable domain DSGVTQTPKHLITATGQRVTLRCSPRSGDLSVYWYQQSLDQGLQFLIQYYNGEERAKGNILERFSAQQFPDLHSELNLSSLELGDSALYFCASSAAGQGYEKLFFGSGTQLSVL.

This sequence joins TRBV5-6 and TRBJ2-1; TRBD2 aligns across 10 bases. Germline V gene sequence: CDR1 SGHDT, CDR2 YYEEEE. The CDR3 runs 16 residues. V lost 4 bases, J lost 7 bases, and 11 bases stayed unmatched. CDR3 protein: CASSLSGLAVINEQFF. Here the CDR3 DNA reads TGTGCCAGCAGCCTCTCCGGACTAGCGGTTATAAATGAGCAGTTCTTC.

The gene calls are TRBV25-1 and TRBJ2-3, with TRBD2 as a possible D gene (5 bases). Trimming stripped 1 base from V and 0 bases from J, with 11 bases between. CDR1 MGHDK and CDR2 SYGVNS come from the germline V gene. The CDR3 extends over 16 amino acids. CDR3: CASSEFPGISTDTQYF. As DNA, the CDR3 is TGTGCCAGCAGTGAATTCCCCGGGATTAGCACAGATACGCAGTATTTT.

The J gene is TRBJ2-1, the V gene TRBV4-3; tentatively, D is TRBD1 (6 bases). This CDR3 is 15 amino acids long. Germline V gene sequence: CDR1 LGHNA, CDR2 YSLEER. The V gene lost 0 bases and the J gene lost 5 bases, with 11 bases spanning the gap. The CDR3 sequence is CASSQDSGQNNEQFF. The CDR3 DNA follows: TGCGCCAGCAGCCAAGATTCCGGACAGAACAATGAGCAGTTCTTC.

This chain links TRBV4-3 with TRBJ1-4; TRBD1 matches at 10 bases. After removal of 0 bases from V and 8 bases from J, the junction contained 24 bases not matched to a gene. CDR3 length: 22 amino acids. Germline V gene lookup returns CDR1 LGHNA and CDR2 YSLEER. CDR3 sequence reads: CASSQDPPSFPGQGRDGEKLFF. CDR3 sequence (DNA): TGCGCCAGCAGCCAAGACCCTCCCTCTTTCCCGGGACAGGGGCGTGACGGGGAAAAACTGTTTTTT.

The CDR3 here is CSVVTTAEYEQYF. Written as DNA, the CDR3 is TGCAGCGTTGTGACTACGGCGGAGTACGAGCAGTACTTC. The chain links TRBV29-1 to TRBJ2-7; maybe TRBD2 (5 bases). The CDR3 length is 13 residues. Trimming cost V 4 bases and J 4 bases, with 14 bases left between them. Germline V gene lookup returns CDR1 SQVTM and CDR2 ANQGSEA.

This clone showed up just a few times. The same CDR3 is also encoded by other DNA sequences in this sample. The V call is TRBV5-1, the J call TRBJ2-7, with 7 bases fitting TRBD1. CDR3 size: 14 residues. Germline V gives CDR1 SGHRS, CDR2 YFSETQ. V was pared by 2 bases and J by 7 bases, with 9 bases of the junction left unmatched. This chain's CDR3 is CASSFQQGSGEQYF. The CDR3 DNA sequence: TGCGCCAGCAGCTTCCAACAGGGGTCAGGGGAGCAGTACTTC. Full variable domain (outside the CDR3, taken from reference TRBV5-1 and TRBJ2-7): KAGVTQTPRYLIKTRGQQVTLSCSPISGHRSVSWYQQTPGQGLQFLFEYFSETQRNKGNFPGRFSGRQFSNSRSEMNVSTLELGDSALYLCASSFQQGSGEQYFGPGTRLTVT.

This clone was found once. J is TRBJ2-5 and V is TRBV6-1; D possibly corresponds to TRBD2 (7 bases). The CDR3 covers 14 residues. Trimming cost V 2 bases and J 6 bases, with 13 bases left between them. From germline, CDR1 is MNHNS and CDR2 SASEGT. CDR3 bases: TGTGCCAGCAGTGAACGAGGGGGAGGGAAGACCCAGTACTTC. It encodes CASSERGGGKTQYF.

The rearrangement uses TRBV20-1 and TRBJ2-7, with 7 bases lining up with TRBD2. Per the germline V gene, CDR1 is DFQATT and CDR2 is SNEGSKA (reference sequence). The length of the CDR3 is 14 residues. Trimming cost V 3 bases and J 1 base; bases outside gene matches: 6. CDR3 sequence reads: CSASWEGRSYEQYF. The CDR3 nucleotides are TGCAGTGCTAGTTGGGAGGGCCGGTCCTACGAGCAGTACTTC.

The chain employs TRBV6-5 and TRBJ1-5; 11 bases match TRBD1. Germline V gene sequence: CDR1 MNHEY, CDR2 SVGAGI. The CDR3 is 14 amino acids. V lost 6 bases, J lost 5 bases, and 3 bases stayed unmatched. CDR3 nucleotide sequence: TGTGCCAGCAGCCGGGACAGGGGGGATCAGCCCCAGCATTTT. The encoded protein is CASSRDRGDQPQHF.

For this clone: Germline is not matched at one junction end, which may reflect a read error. CDR3 residues: CASSLRLATYNEQFF. CDR3 in DNA: TGTGCTAGCAGCCTTCGACTAGCGACATACAATGAGCAGTTCTTC. This chain links TRBV7-7 with TRBJ2-1; 8 nucleotides align to TRBD2. This CDR3 is built from 15 residues. Germline values: CDR1 SSHAT, CDR2 FNYEAQ (reference sequence).

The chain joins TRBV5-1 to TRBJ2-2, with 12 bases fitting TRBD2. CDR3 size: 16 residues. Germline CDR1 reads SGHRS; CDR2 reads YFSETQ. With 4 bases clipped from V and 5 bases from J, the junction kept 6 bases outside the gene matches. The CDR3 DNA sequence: TGCGCCAGCAGCCACGGACTAGCGGGATGGACCGGGGAGCTGTTTTTT. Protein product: CASSHGLAGWTGELFF.

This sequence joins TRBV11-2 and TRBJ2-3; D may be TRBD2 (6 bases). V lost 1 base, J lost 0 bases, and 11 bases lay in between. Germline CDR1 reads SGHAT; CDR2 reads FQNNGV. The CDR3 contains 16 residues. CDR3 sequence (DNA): TGTGCCAGCAGCTTAGTTGCGGGGTCCAGCACAGATACGCAGTATTTT. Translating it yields CASSLVAGSSTDTQYF. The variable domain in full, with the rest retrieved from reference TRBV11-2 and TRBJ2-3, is EAGVAQSPRYKIIEKRQSVAFWCNPISGHATLYWYQQILGQGPKLLIQFQNNGVVDDSQLPKDRFSAERLKGVDSTLKIQPAKLEDSAVYLCASSLVAGSSTDTQYFGPGTRLTVL.

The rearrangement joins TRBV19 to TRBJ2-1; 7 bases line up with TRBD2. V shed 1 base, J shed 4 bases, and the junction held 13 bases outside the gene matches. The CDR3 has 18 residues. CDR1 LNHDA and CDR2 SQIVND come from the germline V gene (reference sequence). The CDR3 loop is CASSIVGGGPVDYNEQFF. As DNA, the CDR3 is TGTGCCAGTAGTATAGTGGGGGGAGGGCCGGTGGATTACAATGAGCAGTTCTTC.

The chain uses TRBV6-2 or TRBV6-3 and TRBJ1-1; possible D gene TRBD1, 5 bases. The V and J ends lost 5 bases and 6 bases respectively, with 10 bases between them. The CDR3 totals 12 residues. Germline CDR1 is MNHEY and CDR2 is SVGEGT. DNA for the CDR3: TGTGCCAGCAGTGGGGGGACGCCTGAAGCTTTCTTT. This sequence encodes CASSGGTPEAFF.

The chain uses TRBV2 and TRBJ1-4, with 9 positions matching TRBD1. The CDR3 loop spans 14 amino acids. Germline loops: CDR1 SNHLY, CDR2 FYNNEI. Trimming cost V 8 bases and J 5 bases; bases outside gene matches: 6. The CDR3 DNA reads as TGTGCCAGCTCTTCTGGGACAGGGAATGAAAAACTGTTTTTT. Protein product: CASSSGTGNEKLFF.

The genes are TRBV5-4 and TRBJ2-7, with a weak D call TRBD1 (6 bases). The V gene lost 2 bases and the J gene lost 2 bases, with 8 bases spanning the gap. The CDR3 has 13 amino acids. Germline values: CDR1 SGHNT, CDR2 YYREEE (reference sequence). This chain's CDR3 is CASSFQGPYEQYF. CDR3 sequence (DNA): TGTGCCAGCAGCTTTCAGGGGCCCTACGAGCAGTACTTC.

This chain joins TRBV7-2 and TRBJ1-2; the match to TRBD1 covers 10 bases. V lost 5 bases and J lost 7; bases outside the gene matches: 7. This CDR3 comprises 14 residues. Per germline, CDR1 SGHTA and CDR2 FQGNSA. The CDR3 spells CASSPQTGGGGYTF. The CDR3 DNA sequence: TGTGCCAGCAGCCCCCAGACAGGGGGCGGTGGCTACACCTTC.